A selection of T cell receptor beta chains follows, all from one sample in a study of cytomegalovirus exposure and HLA in healthy donors. Clones were read by immunoSEQ multiplex PCR, and TCRdb kept only the in-frame ones, dropping some. The table includes around 150,000 clones, 60% to 85% detected once. Sequenced material: PBMCs. Receptors originate from a woman aged 30 to 39 in good health and CMV-seronegative. Each CDR3 is given with its conserved first and last residue. The D gene is left open where the match is weak. The size entry is marked missing in some rows and otherwise reads once, few, many or a size class.

- - TRBJ1-5 TRBV5-1 TGCGCCAGCAGCTTGGGAGATTATAGCAATCAGCCCCAGCATTTT CASSLGDYSNQPQHF
- TRBD1 TRBJ1-4 TRBV15 TGTGCCACCAGCAGAGCTCGACAGGGGAAGGGAGCAACTAATGAAAAACTGTTTTTT CATSRARQGKGATNEKLFF
- - TRBJ2-7 TRBV27 TGTGCCAGCAGTAAACCAAACGGGGTGGGAGAGCAGTACTTC CASSKPNGVGEQYF
- - TRBJ1-1 TRBV7-9 TGTGCCAGCAGTCAATTCAGTAAAAACACTGAAGCTTTCTTT CASSQFSKNTEAFF
- - TRBJ2-7 TRBV12-5 TGTGCTAGTGGTTTGGTACCTACATGGAGGGAGCCCGAACCTTACGAGCAGTACTTC CASGLVPTWREPEPYEQYF
once - TRBJ1-3 TRBV4-1 TGCGCCAGCAGCCAGGTCTCCCCCGGGGGTATATCTGGAAACACCATATATTTT CASSQVSPGGISGNTIYF
- TRBD2 TRBJ2-1 TRBV5-1 TGCGCCAGCAGCTACGGACTAGCGGGGGTCAATGAGCAGTTCTTC CASSYGLAGVNEQFF
- - TRBJ2-1 TRBV27 TGTGCCAGCAGTTTAGATGCAGGGGGGTTACAAAATGAGCAGTTCTTC CASSLDAGGLQNEQFF
- - TRBJ2-4 TRBV30 TGTGCCTGGACCTCGACAGGAGAGTCCAAAAACATTCAGTACTTC CAWTSTGESKNIQYF
once TRBD2 TRBJ2-3 TRBV29-1 TGCAGCGTAGGGGGGGCCAGCGGGGGGTCAGATACGCAGTATTTT CSVGGASGGSDTQYF
- TRBD1 TRBJ1-6 TRBV11-3 TGTGCCAGCAGCTTTGGAACAGGGGGCAATTCACCCCTCCACTTT CASSFGTGGNSPLHF
- TRBD1 TRBJ1-1 TRBV2 TGTGCCAGCAACCCGAGTGGGACAGCCCACAGGGGTACTGAAGCTTTCTTT CASNPSGTAHRGTEAFF
- TRBD1 TRBJ2-1 TRBV29-1 TGCAGCGTGGGGACAGGGGGATACAATGAGCAGTTCTTC CSVGTGGYNEQFF
few - TRBJ2-7 TRBV2 TGTGCCAGCAGTGGGGCTCGGCAGGTCCTCCCCCCGGACTTC CASSGARQVLPPDF
few TRBD2 TRBJ2-5 TRBV6-6 TGTGCCAGCAATTTAGCGGGGGACCAAGAGACCCAGTACTTC CASNLAGDQETQYF
- - TRBJ1-6 TRBV18 TGTGCCAGCTCACCGCAGGGGCCCAATTCACCCCTCCACTTT CASSPQGPNSPLHF
- - TRBJ2-5 TRBV2 TGTGCCAGCAGACAGACCGAAGTCCGTATGGCCCAGTACTTC CASRQTEVRMAQYF
- TRBD1 TRBJ2-1 TRBV9 TGTGCCAGCAGCGTCTCAGGGGGCCCTGACAATGAGCAGTTCTTC CASSVSGGPDNEQFF
- TRBD2 TRBJ2-2 TRBV7-2 TGTGCCAGCAGCTTAAACGGGGGGGCGGCCGGGGAGCTGTTTTTT CASSLNGGAAGELFF
- TRBD1 TRBJ1-5 TRBV7-9 TGTGCCAGCAGCCCTACAGGGGGCAATCAGCCCCAGCATTTT CASSPTGGNQPQHF
- - TRBJ1-2 TRBV30 TGTGCCTGGAGTGTAGGCGGGGATGGCTACACCTTC CAWSVGGDGYTF
few TRBD1 TRBJ2-3 TRBV14 TGTGCCAGCAGCCAAACAGGGGAGTTGGGAGATACGCAGTATTTT CASSQTGELGDTQYF
- TRBD1 TRBJ1-2 TRBV10-3 TGTGCCATCAGGCTCCAGGGGGCGAAAGGCTACACCTTC CAIRLQGAKGYTF
- - TRBJ2-3 TRBV7-9 TGTGCCAGCAGCTTAACTGCCACTAGCACAGATACGCAGTATTTT CASSLTATSTDTQYF
few TRBD1 TRBJ2-3 TRBV6-5 TGTGCCAGCAGCGCGGACAGGGGGGTTGCAGATACGCAGTATTTT CASSADRGVADTQYF
- TRBD1 TRBJ1-1 TRBV27 TGTGCCAGCAGTTCCTTGGACAGGAGGGGCACTGAAGCTTTCTTT CASSSLDRRGTEAFF
- TRBD1 TRBJ1-1 TRBV6-4 TGTGCCAGCAGTCCCTACCCGACAGGGACCCCTGAAGCTTTCTTT CASSPYPTGTPEAFF
once TRBD1 TRBJ1-5 TRBV19 TGTGCCAGCTCTCCGGGACAGGGGAGCGCCTATAGCAATCAGCCCCAGCATTTT CASSPGQGSAYSNQPQHF
- - TRBJ1-1 TRBV6-5 TGTGCCACCTATACAGGGAGTAGGAACACTGAAGCTTTCTTT CATYTGSRNTEAFF
- - TRBJ2-7 TRBV11-2 TGTGCCAGCAGCCCGATGCTTTCGCGTGAGCAGTACTTC CASSPMLSREQYF
- - TRBJ2-7 TRBV5-6 TGTGCCAGTAGCCCCCCAGGGAAGCCCAACGAGCAGTACTTC CASSPPGKPNEQYF
- TRBD2 TRBJ2-5 TRBV5-1 TGCGCCAGCAGCTTGTTGCGGGGGGTCCAAGAGACCCAGTACTTC CASSLLRGVQETQYF
- - TRBJ1-4 TRBV5-1 TGCGCCAGCAGCTTGAGTTCAGGGGCGAATAATGAAAAACTGTTTTTT CASSLSSGANNEKLFF
- TRBD1 TRBJ2-1 TRBV5-1 TGCGCCAGCAGCAAATCCCGAGACAGGGTAGGGAATGAGCAGTTCTTC CASSKSRDRVGNEQFF
few TRBD1 TRBJ1-4 TRBV5-1 TGCGCCAGCAGCTTGGGGCGGGACAGCTTGAATGAAAAACTGTTTTTT CASSLGRDSLNEKLFF
- TRBD1 TRBJ2-2 TRBV5-1 TGCGCCAGCAGCCAGACAGGGGTACAATTCGGGGAGCTGTTTTTT CASSQTGVQFGELFF
- - TRBJ2-6 TRBV7-8 TGTGCCAGCAGCTTACAGGTCCCGAGCTCTGGGGCCAACGGCCTGACTTTC CASSLQVPSSGANGLTF
- - TRBJ2-5 TRBV14 TGTGCCAGCAGCGCGTACGGGGTTGGCACCCAGTACTTC CASSAYGVGTQYF
- TRBD2 TRBJ2-3 TRBV15 TGTGCCACCAGCAGGGTGACTAGCGGGGATACAGATACGCAGTATTTT CATSRVTSGDTDTQYF
- TRBD1 TRBJ1-4 TRBV7-8 TGTGCCAGCAGCTTAGCGATGGGGACAGGGAATGAAAAACTGTTTTTT CASSLAMGTGNEKLFF
- TRBD1 TRBJ1-4 TRBV9 TGTGCCAGCAGCATAGGGACAGAAGGTGAAAAACTGTTTTTT CASSIGTEGEKLFF
- - TRBJ2-5 TRBV6-5 TGTGCCAGCAGTTACTCTCTGGGGCCAGAGACCCAGTACTTC CASSYSLGPETQYF
- - TRBJ1-2 TRBV7-9 TGTGCCAGCAGTTTTTGGTCCGGGACATCGGCCTACACCTTC CASSFWSGTSAYTF
once TRBD1 TRBJ2-7 TRBV7-6 TGTGCCAGCAGCCCCACCACAGGGGACTACGAGCAGTACTTC CASSPTTGDYEQYF
- - TRBJ1-2 TRBV6-5 TGTGCCAGCAGTACCGGACACGGCTATGGCTACACCTTC CASSTGHGYGYTF
- - TRBJ2-5 TRBV19 TGTGCCAGTAGTTCTCAAGAGACCCAGTACTTC CASSSQETQYF
- - TRBJ2-7 TRBV7-8 TGTGCCAGCAGCGAGAAGCAGGCATACGAGCAGTACTTC CASSEKQAYEQYF
- - TRBJ2-3 TRBV7-7 TGTGCCAGCAGCGGCGCAGCGGCAGATACGCAGTATTTT CASSGAAADTQYF
- TRBD2 TRBJ2-5 TRBV7-6 TGTGCCAGCAGCCCCAGACTAGCGGAGCAAGAGACCCAGTACTTC CASSPRLAEQETQYF
- TRBD2 TRBJ2-5 TRBV30 TGTGCCTGGAGTCTCCTAGCGGGGGGGCAAATAGAAGAGACCCAGTACTTC CAWSLLAGGQIEETQYF
- - TRBJ1-5 TRBV15 TGTGCCACCAGCAGAGAGGGGGCTCACAATCAGCCCCAGCATTTT CATSREGAHNQPQHF
few - TRBJ1-1 TRBV6-4 TGTGCCAGCAGTGAAGGGGCGGGGAGCGCTGAAGCTTTCTTT CASSEGAGSAEAFF
- - TRBJ2-3 TRBV5-6 TGTGCCAGCAGCTTGGAAACAGGGCTCACAGATACGCAGTATTTT CASSLETGLTDTQYF
- TRBD1 TRBJ1-6 TRBV9 TGTGCCAGCAGCGTTCGGGACAGGGTGGTTCGTGCGTTTTCACCCCTCCACTTT CASSVRDRVVRAFSPLHF
- - TRBJ2-1 TRBV19 TGTGCCAGTAGTTTCCAGGGTACCTACAATGAGCAGTTCTTC CASSFQGTYNEQFF
- - TRBJ2-3 TRBV19 - CASTFGGGTYF
- TRBD1 TRBJ2-4 TRBV11-2 TGTGCCAGCAACTCACAGACCGGGACAGGGGGGTCCATTCAGTACTTC CASNSQTGTGGSIQYF
- - TRBJ2-2 TRBV28 TGTGCCAGCAGTTTACGGGTCCCCGGGGAGCTGTTTTTT CASSLRVPGELFF
- TRBD2 TRBJ2-3 TRBV2 TGTGCCAGCAGTCGGGCGGGGGGACCCCCTAGCACAGATACGCAGTATTTT CASSRAGGPPSTDTQYF
- TRBD1 TRBJ1-1 TRBV5-5 TGTGCCAGCAGCTTGAGGGACAGGGTTACTGAAGCTTTCTTT CASSLRDRVTEAFF